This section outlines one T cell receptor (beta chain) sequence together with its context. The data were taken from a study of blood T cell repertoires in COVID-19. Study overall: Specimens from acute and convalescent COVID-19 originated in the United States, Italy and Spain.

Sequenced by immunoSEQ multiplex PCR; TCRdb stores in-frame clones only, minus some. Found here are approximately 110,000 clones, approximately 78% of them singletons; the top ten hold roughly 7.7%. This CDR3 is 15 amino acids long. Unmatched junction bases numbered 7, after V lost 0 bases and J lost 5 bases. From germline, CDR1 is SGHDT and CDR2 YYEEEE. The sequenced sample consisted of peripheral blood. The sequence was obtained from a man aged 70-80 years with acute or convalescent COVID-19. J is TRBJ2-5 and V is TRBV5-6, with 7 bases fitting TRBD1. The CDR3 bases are TGTGCCAGCAGCTTGGTCCAGGGGGAGATGGAGACCCAGTACTTC. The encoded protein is CASSLVQGEMETQYF.